Listed here are 16 T cell receptor beta chains from one sample, sequenced in a study of T cells expressing NK-cell markers. One entry per CDR3 protein, without DNA, is what TCRdb gives after re-calling the 5' RACE reads. The sample has about 260,000 distinct CDR3 sequences; the top ten hold about 0.39%. Sequencing used blood T cells: a sorted CD56 or NKG2C T cell subset, CD4+ or CD8+ T cells, or bulk PBMC T cells (not recorded which). The receptors come from a man younger than 30 in good health.

The chain employs TRBV24-1 and TRBJ2-5; the D call of TRBD1 rests on TCRdb alone, since no DNA is present to check it. The CDR3 has 15 residues. Germline-derived CDR1 and CDR2 are KGHDR and SFDVKD. CDR3 in amino acids: CATSDRTGGVETQYF.

The chain is built from TRBV20-1 and TRBJ2-5. The CDR3 is made up of 14 amino acids. From germline, CDR1 is DFQATT and CDR2 SNEGSKA (reference sequence). The CDR3 reads CSASLVSVKETQYF.

This chain joins TRBV18 and TRBJ2-5; TCRdb names TRBD2, which stays unverified in the absence of DNA. CDR1 is KGHSH and CDR2 is LQKENI in the germline V gene. The length of the CDR3 is 17 residues. The CDR3 loop is CASSPVGGSVSRETQYF.

The genes are TRBV20-1 and TRBJ2-2; checking the TCRdb D call of TRBD1 is not possible without DNA. From germline, CDR1 is DFQATT and CDR2 SNEGSKA (reference sequence). CDR3 length equals 13 residues. The CDR3 region is CSARRQGTGELFF.

The chain couples TRBV15 to TRBJ2-1. This CDR3 comprises 17 residues. Germline CDR1 reads LNHNV; CDR2 reads YYDKDF (reference sequence). CDR3 protein: CATSRESSESYYNEQFF.

The rearrangement joins TRBV6-2 or TRBV6-3 to TRBJ1-2. This CDR3 is 14 amino acids long. The germline gives CDR1 MNHEY, CDR2 SVGEGT. CDR3 in amino acids: CASSYRVGSYGYTF.

The chain links TRBV5-1 to TRBJ2-1; TCRdb's D call, TRBD2, is unchecked because there is no DNA. This CDR3 has 13 amino acids. The V gene's germline CDR1 is SGHRS and CDR2 YFSETQ. CDR3 sequence: CASSREGLSEQFF.

The chain uses TRBV29-1 and TRBJ2-1; the D gene TCRdb calls, TRBD2, cannot be checked with no DNA. Germline loops: CDR1 SQVTM, CDR2 ANQGSEA. There are 14 residues in the CDR3. The CDR3 sequence is CSGDPLRLAEEQFF.

The chain carries TRBV7-9 and TRBJ1-1. The CDR3 spans 12 residues. Germline V gene sequence: CDR1 SEHNR, CDR2 FQNEAQ (reference sequence). The CDR3 spells CASSLVGIEAFF.

V is TRBV7-2 and J is TRBJ2-5; absent DNA, TCRdb's TRBD2 call cannot be checked. This CDR3 has 13 amino acids. CDR1 and CDR2 from the germline V gene are SGHTA and FQGNSA. This CDR3 reads CASSPARGETQYF. The full variable domain, its missing parts supplied by reference TRBV7-2 and TRBJ2-5, is GAGVSQSPSNKVTEKGKDVELRCDPISGHTALYWYRQSLGQGLEFLIYFQGNSAPDKSGLPSDRFSAERTGGSVSTLTIQRTQQEDSAVYLCASSPARGETQYFGPGTRLLVL.

This chain connects TRBV7-2 to TRBJ2-4; the TCRdb D gene call, TRBD1, has no DNA to confirm it. CDR3 size: 16 residues. Germline V lookup: CDR1 SGHTA, CDR2 FQGNSA. CDR3 loop: CASSPGTGSLENIQYF.

This sequence joins TRBV12-3 or TRBV12-4 and TRBJ2-1; no DNA is available, so the TRBD1 call from TCRdb remains unchecked. This CDR3 comprises 14 residues. CDR3 protein: CASRKQGAGNEQFF.

The chain has TRBV12-3 or TRBV12-4 and TRBJ1-4; TCRdb indicates TRBD1, and absent DNA this call remains unverified. The CDR3 is made up of 15 amino acids. This chain's CDR3 is CASSRGTATNEKLFF.

This sequence joins TRBV5-6 and TRBJ1-3; TCRdb designates TRBD1, a call that cannot be tested without DNA. The CDR3 is made up of 15 amino acids. The V gene's germline CDR1 is SGHDT and CDR2 YYEEEE. The CDR3 loop reads CASSFSGARGNTIYF.

J is TRBJ2-6 and V is TRBV4-1. Germline CDR1 MGHRA, CDR2 YSYEKL. The CDR3 has 14 amino acids. CDR3 sequence reads: CASSQFTGANVLTF.

The chain employs TRBV6-2 or TRBV6-3 and TRBJ2-7; TCRdb lists TRBD1, though no DNA is available to test this call. CDR1 and CDR2 (germline): MNHEY, SVGEGT. The CDR3 is 14 residues long. CDR3: CASRNGGSSYEQYF.